The TCR beta chain under discussion was sequenced for a study of cytomegalovirus exposure and HLA in healthy donors. Notes on the study in general: It has been reported that TCR beta sequences accurately predicted the HLA-A and HLA-B alleles of most subjects.

This clone appeared a few times. Its antigen is unidentified. PCR used 60 Vbeta primers and 13 Jbeta primers. Profiling relied on immunoSEQ multiplex PCR, and the TCRdb table lists in-frame clones only, not all of them. The data contain approximately 84,000 clones, roughly 78% of them singletons. V was pared by 9 bases and J by 1 base, with 5 bases of the junction left unmatched. The CDR3 totals 13 residues. The germline V gene has CDR1 MNHNS and CDR2 SASEGT. The receptor's source is a male donor in good health and CMV-seropositive. The chain has TRBV6-1 and TRBJ1-1, with 7 bases aligning to TRBD1. Sample: PBMCs. Here the CDR3 DNA reads TGTGCCAGTTCGCAGGGGGGGAACACTGAAGCTTTCTTT. Translated, it gives CASSQGGNTEAFF.